A selection of T cell receptor beta chains follows, all from one sample in a study of blood T cell repertoires in COVID-19. TCRdb's copy holds only in-frame clones and misses some; the assay was immunoSEQ multiplex PCR. The sample has fewer than 250,000 clones, approximately 84% seen once. Source material: PBMCs or T cells enriched from blood (not recorded which). These receptors originate from a woman in her thirties who had recovered from COVID-19. The CDR3 runs from the conserved cysteine through the conserved F or W. D genes are given only for firm matches. Some rows mark clone size as missing; the rest say once, few, many or name a class of expanded clone.

J,V,D,size,DNA,CDR3
TRBJ1-1,TRBV5-1,NA,NA,TGCGCCAGCAGCTTGGCGGGGGAGAACACTGAAGCTTTCTTT,CASSLAGENTEAFF
TRBJ2-3,TRBV19,TRBD2,NA,TGTGCCAGCAGTACCAGCGGGGGGGCTTCAGATACGCAGTATTTT,CASSTSGGASDTQYF
TRBJ1-2,TRBV12-3/TRBV12-4,NA,NA,TGTGCCAGCAGTTTCCCGCAGGCTGCTGGCTACACCTTC,CASSFPQAAGYTF
TRBJ2-1,TRBV6-5,TRBD1,few,TGTGCCAGCAGTTACTCGGAGGGGACAGGGCGAGAGCAGTTCTTC,CASSYSEGTGREQFF
TRBJ2-1,TRBV5-1,TRBD2,NA,TGCGCCAGCTCCGCTACTAGCGGGGTTTACAATGAGCAGTTCTTC,CASSATSGVYNEQFF
TRBJ1-2,TRBV29-1,TRBD1,NA,TGCAGCGTCCTGGACAGGGCACGGTATGGCTACACCTTC,CSVLDRARYGYTF
TRBJ2-2,TRBV6-5,NA,NA,TGTGCCAGCACAGAACAGGTCAACACCGGGGAGCTGTTTTTT,CASTEQVNTGELFF
TRBJ1-2,TRBV5-1,NA,few,TGCGCCAGCAGCCCCGATGGGAGGGGAAATTCAGATGGCTACACCTTC,CASSPDGRGNSDGYTF
TRBJ1-2,TRBV20-1,NA,NA,TGCAGTGCTAGTCGGCGACAGACGCAAAAGAACTATGGCTACACCTTC,CSASRRQTQKNYGYTF
TRBJ1-1,TRBV30,TRBD1,once,TGTGCCTCCAAAGCTCCACTGAGACAGGGCGTGAACACTGAAGCTTTCTTT,CASKAPLRQGVNTEAFF
TRBJ2-3,TRBV11-3,TRBD1,NA,TGTGCCAGCAGCTTAGAAGGCAGGGGGCCAACAGATACGCAGTATTTT,CASSLEGRGPTDTQYF
TRBJ1-2,TRBV4-1,NA,NA,TGCGCCAGCAGCCAAGATGGGTCGGGGGATTGCGCCTTC,CASSQDGSGDCAF
TRBJ1-3,TRBV30,NA,NA,TGTGCCTGGGCCAACCCGGGGGGGAGCTCTGGAAACACCATATATTTT,CAWANPGGSSGNTIYF
TRBJ2-3,TRBV9,NA,NA,TGTGCCAGCAGCGTTACAAGCACAGATACGCAGTATTTT,CASSVTSTDTQYF
TRBJ2-3,TRBV20-1,NA,NA,TGCAGTGCTCCCCGGGAAGATACGCAGTATTTT,CSAPREDTQYF
TRBJ1-4,TRBV4-1,NA,NA,TGCGCCAGCAGCCAAGTCCTACCAGGGTCGGAAAAACTGTTTTTT,CASSQVLPGSEKLFF
TRBJ2-2,TRBV9,TRBD1,NA,TGTGCCAGCAGCGGTGGGACAGTGTTAACCGGGGAGCTGTTTTTT,CASSGGTVLTGELFF
TRBJ1-4,TRBV20-1,NA,NA,TGCAGTGCACCCAGAGAAAAACTGTTTTTT,CSAPREKLFF
TRBJ2-1,TRBV28,NA,NA,TGTGCCAGCCTCGTCAGGGATACCACGAATGAGCAGTTCTTC,CASLVRDTTNEQFF
TRBJ2-1,TRBV5-1,TRBD1,NA,TGTGCCAGCAGCTTGGTGGCCAGGGGGACGTCGGGTGAGCAGTTCTTC,CASSLVARGTSGEQFF
TRBJ1-2,TRBV4-2,NA,NA,TGTGCCAGCAGCCAAACGACGGGAACCTATGGCTACACCTTC,CASSQTTGTYGYTF
TRBJ2-5,TRBV5-1,NA,NA,TGCGCCAGCAGCTCGACAGCACCGGGCCAGTACTTC,CASSSTAPGQYF
TRBJ2-2,TRBV6-5,NA,NA,TGTGCCAGCAGTTACGGACAGATCTACACCGGGGAGCTGTTTTTT,CASSYGQIYTGELFF
TRBJ1-1,TRBV3-1/TRBV3-2,NA,many,TGTGCCAGCAGCCAAATGACAGAAGCTTTCTTT,CASSQMTEAFF
TRBJ1-2,TRBV30,NA,NA,TGTGCCTGGCGGGGTCGTGGCTACACCTTC,CAWRGRGYTF
TRBJ1-1,TRBV5-4,NA,NA,TGTGCCAGCAGCCCAACACGGGGTGGGGAAGCTTTCTTT,CASSPTRGGEAFF
TRBJ1-5,TRBV6-5,NA,NA,TGTGCCAGCAGGGCCGCGGAGGGGAGACAGCCCCAGCATTTT,CASRAAEGRQPQHF
TRBJ2-7,TRBV6-2/TRBV6-3,NA,NA,TGTGCCAGCAGTTACCGGGACACCAACTACGAGCAGTACTTC,CASSYRDTNYEQYF
TRBJ1-1,TRBV19,TRBD1,NA,TGTGCCAGTAGGGGGCAGGGGGCCACTGAAGCTTTCTTT,CASRGQGATEAFF
TRBJ1-2,TRBV5-1,NA,once,TGCGCCAGCAGATCCAGCGGAGCCAGAGGAAGAGGCTACACCTTC,CASRSSGARGRGYTF
TRBJ2-5,TRBV7-2,TRBD2,NA,TGTGCCAGCAGGGTACAGCTAGCGGGAGTGGAGACCCAGTACTTC,CASRVQLAGVETQYF
TRBJ1-3,TRBV2,NA,NA,TGTGCCAGCTCCTGGCAGAACTCTGGAAACACCATATATTTT,CASSWQNSGNTIYF
TRBJ2-3,TRBV4-1,TRBD2,NA,TGCGCCAGCAGCCAAGGGACTAGCGGTGGGTTCGATACGCAGTATTTT,CASSQGTSGGFDTQYF
TRBJ1-5,TRBV7-2,TRBD1,NA,TGTGCCAGCGGGACAGGGGGCCATCAGCCCCAGCATTTT,CASGTGGHQPQHF
TRBJ2-5,TRBV9,NA,NA,TGTGCCAGCAGCGAGGACAGGGAGGGGATGGGGACCCAGTACTTC,CASSEDREGMGTQYF
TRBJ2-7,TRBV5-1,TRBD2,NA,TGCGCCAGCAGCTTGGCGGCTAGCGGGAGCTACGAGCAGTACTTC,CASSLAASGSYEQYF
TRBJ1-5,TRBV3-1/TRBV3-2,NA,NA,TGTGCCAGCAGTTCAAGATCGACAGGCAATCAGCCCCAGCATTTT,CASSSRSTGNQPQHF
TRBJ1-2,TRBV5-1,NA,NA,TGCGCCAGCAGCTTGGCCAAAAACTATGGCTACACCTTC,CASSLAKNYGYTF
TRBJ2-5,TRBV3-1/TRBV3-2,NA,NA,TGTGCCAGCAGTACCAGGACAGTACAAGAGACCCAGTACTTC,CASSTRTVQETQYF
TRBJ1-1,TRBV28,NA,NA,TGTGCCAGCAGTTTGACCCGCGGGGGGGGGCTGTACACTGAAGCTTTCTTT,CASSLTRGGGLYTEAFF
TRBJ1-1,TRBV11-2,NA,NA,TGTGCCAGCAGCAGGTGGCCGGGTCCAAACACTGAAGCTTTCTTT,CASSRWPGPNTEAFF
TRBJ1-2,TRBV24-1,NA,once,TGTGCCACCAGTGATTCCGGCAGGGGAAACTATGGCTACACCTTC,CATSDSGRGNYGYTF
TRBJ2-2,TRBV7-2,TRBD1,many,TGTGCCAGCAGTTATTCCGGGACAGCTAGCACCGGGGAGCTGTTTTTT,CASSYSGTASTGELFF
TRBJ2-5,TRBV5-4,NA,NA,TGTGCCAGCAACACTGCAGGGACTGAGACCCAGTACTTC,CASNTAGTETQYF
TRBJ1-1,TRBV5-1,NA,once,TGCGCCAGCAGCGTTCAGGGCACTGAAGCTTTCTTT,CASSVQGTEAFF
TRBJ2-7,TRBV28,NA,NA,TGTGCCAGCGCCGGGGTCTACGAGCAGTACTTC,CASAGVYEQYF
TRBJ2-2,TRBV27,NA,NA,TGTGCCAGCAGTTTTAGCGGGGAGCTGTTTTTT,CASSFSGELFF
TRBJ2-2,TRBV29-1,NA,NA,TGCAGCGTCGGGAATTCCAGGAACACCGGGGAGCTGTTTTTT,CSVGNSRNTGELFF